This TCR beta chain emerged from a study of blood T cell repertoires in COVID-19 (dated by TCRdb to 2020 to 2022). In the study overall: Samples covering the acute and convalescent phases of COVID-19 were provided by collaborators in the United States, Italy and Spain. The dataset comprised deeply sampled blood TCRbeta repertoires from subjects exposed to, actively infected with, or recovered from COVID-19. Sample metadata almost always included a de-identified subject ID, COVID-19 status, age in years and sex. The repertoires were released in a freely available public database intended as a resource for research on the immune response to SARS-CoV-2. The material from the prospective study consisted of cDNA or gDNA derived from T cells, B-cell-depleted T cells, or PBMCs. The samples were drawn from the first 160 participants of the ongoing ImmuneRACE study and from 1,254 subjects provided by 6 global collaborators. Where available, HLA class I and class II types were obtained from metadata supplied by the sample provider rather than from assay-based typing.

Note on this clone: What this receptor recognizes is not known. Base qualities are not at hand, and no much larger clone is one base apart.

TCRbeta CDR3 regions were amplified from genomic DNA using the immunoSEQ Assay, a bias-controlled multiplex PCR. In the source study's methods: Within the assay, amplification of reference gene primers was used to estimate how many nucleated cells each sample contained. To quantify the absolute abundance of each unique TCRbeta CDR3 rearrangement, sequence reads were collapsed and filtered. For each sample, productive Simpson clonality was calculated as the square root of Simpson's diversity index over productive rearrangements. Held by TCRdb, this immuneACCESS table contains in-frame sequences only and omits some clones. Under half of the omission traces to an unresolved V gene where checked; the cause of the rest is unknown. The V and J calls and the clone size are those of that table, but D and trimming were determined from the DNA. This sample lists about 71,000 clones; about four fifths were detected once. The ten top clones hold approximately 28% of the sample.

Results and caveats for the whole study, not just this receptor: How much clinical and demographic metadata was included differed by source and by participant, and the metadata was provided uncurated.

The collaborating institutions used their own protocols to collect whole blood in K2EDTA tubes. For TCRbeta analysis, collaborators shipped samples in one of three forms: frozen whole blood, isolated PBMCs, or DNA extracted from either of those sample types. Deletion took 0 bases off V and 2 bases off J, with a span of 8 bases between the germline ends. CDR3 length: 15 amino acids, cysteine to phenylalanine. Only the CDR3 DNA stays, 45 bases, in frame from base 1. For CDR1 and CDR2, the germline V gene (reference sequence) lists LGHDT and YNNKEL. Source material: peripheral blood. The source is a man between 65 and 85 years old with acute or convalescent COVID-19. This chain is built from TRBV3-1 (or the pseudogene TRBV3-2) and TRBJ2-1; TRBD2 might be the D gene, on 7 matching bases. The DNA sequence is given as TGTGCCAGCAGCCAAGAAGGGGGGGCCTACAATGAGCAGTTCTTC. Its coded protein is CASSQEGGAYNEQFF.